One and the same sample provided the 27 T cell receptor beta chains below, sequenced in a study of control samples from healthy donors and cancer patients (dated by TCRdb to about 2020). Library prep was done by the immunoSEQ multiplex PCR assay. TCRdb took this table from immuneACCESS and kept in-frame rearrangements with V and J called. Such tables lack part of the clones; where checked against another copy, unresolved V genes explain under half of the gap, and the rest is unexplained. The sample data list roughly 60,000 clones, and less than 95% of these were observed just once. The ten largest account for 3.5% to 4% of the sample. Material: blood. The receptors come from a man aged 25 to 45 in good health.

This clone was detected once. For the CDR3, the DNA is TGTGCCTGGACCAGGGGGCTTTACAATGAGCAGTTCTTC. Protein sequence: CAWTRGLYNEQFF. The V gene is TRBV30, the J gene TRBJ2-1; 8 bases map to TRBD1. The trim removed 4 bases at V and 4 bases at J, leaving 3 bases unmatched. Germline V gene sequence: CDR1 GTSNPN, CDR2 SVGIG (reference sequence). The CDR3 is 13 amino acids.

As DNA, the CDR3 is TGTGCCAGTAGTATAGCCGACAGGGTTCGGGGAGATACGCAGTATTTT. This encodes CASSIADRVRGDTQYF. The chain has TRBV19 and TRBJ2-3; 7 bases map to TRBD1. Unmatched junction bases numbered 9, after V lost 1 base and J lost 5 bases. Per the germline V gene, CDR1 is LNHDA and CDR2 is SQIVND (reference sequence). The CDR3 sequence is 16 residues long. The full variable domain, with the rest looked up from reference TRBV19 and TRBJ2-3, is DGGITQSPKYLFRKEGQNVTLSCEQNLNHDAMYWYRQDPGQGLRLIYYSQIVNDFQKGDIAEGYSVSREKKESFPLTVTSAQKNPTAFYLCASSIADRVRGDTQYFGPGTRLTVL.

This chain joins TRBV19 and TRBJ2-3, with TRBD2 as a possible D gene (5 bases). The ends were cut back, 7 bases at V and 4 bases at J, with 18 bases in the middle. CDR3 length equals 15 residues. Germline CDR1 and CDR2: LNHDA and SQIVND (reference sequence). The CDR3 bases are TGTGCCAGTACAGCGGTTCTAGGCTCCCCAGATACGCAGTATTTT. Translation gives CASTAVLGSPDTQYF.

The CDR3 bases are TGTGCCTGGAGTAAAGGACTAGCGGGAGTTGATGAGCAGTTCTTC. Translating it yields CAWSKGLAGVDEQFF. This chain uses TRBV30 with TRBJ2-1, with 13 bases lining up with TRBD2. The germline V gene has CDR1 GTSNPN and CDR2 SVGIG (reference sequence). With V trimmed by 2 bases and J by 8 bases, 6 bases remained unmatched. There are 15 residues in the CDR3.

The chain carries TRBV30 and TRBJ1-2; D is uncertain. Looked up from germline, CDR1 is GTSNPN and CDR2 is SVGIG (reference sequence). This CDR3 is built from 14 residues. Deletions cut 3 bases from V and 2 bases from J, with 13 bases between. DNA of the CDR3: TGTGCCTGGAGCCCACCCACAGCGAACTATGGCTACACCTTC. Translated, it gives CAWSPPTANYGYTF.

V is TRBV20-1 and J is TRBJ1-2; weak D call: TRBD1 (5 bases). Germline V gene sequence: CDR1 DFQATT, CDR2 SNEGSKA (reference sequence). The CDR3 length is 10 residues. Trimming cost V 7 bases and J 8 bases, with 11 bases left between them. The CDR3 loop is CSGPTDGYTF. CDR3 in DNA: TGCAGTGGCCCGACAGACGGCTACACCTTC.

The V and J genes are TRBV28 and TRBJ1-1; 9 bases match TRBD1. CDR1 and CDR2 (germline): MDHEN, SYDVKM. The trim removed 7 bases at V and 0 bases at J, leaving 9 bases unmatched. The CDR3 runs to 16 residues. The CDR3 sequence: CASTLRDRALNTEAFF. Written as DNA, the CDR3 is TGTGCCAGCACACTCCGGGACAGGGCCCTGAACACTGAAGCTTTCTTT.

The chain couples TRBV5-1 to TRBJ2-1; 7 bases align to TRBD1. Germline V gene sequence: CDR1 SGHRS, CDR2 YFSETQ. The CDR3 is made up of 15 amino acids. V trimming: 0 bases; J trimming: 5 bases; junction bases outside the gene matches: 5. CDR3 coding DNA: TGCGCCAGCAGCTTGGGGGGGACAGAACACAATGAGCAGTTCTTC. Protein: CASSLGGTEHNEQFF.

The chain links TRBV14 to TRBJ1-1; 8 nucleotides match TRBD1. Losses at the gene ends were 5 bases for V and 4 bases for J; bases not matched to a gene: 9. The CDR3 sequence is 15 residues long. CDR1 and CDR2 (germline): SGHDN, FVKESK. For the CDR3, the DNA is TGTGCCAGCAGCATTGGCAGGGGGCGAGGCACTGAAGCTTTCTTT. Translating it yields CASSIGRGRGTEAFF.

The chain has TRBV5-6 and TRBJ2-3; 14 positions match TRBD2. The V and J ends lost 3 bases and 0 bases, in that order; junction bases with no gene match: 3. This CDR3 comprises 17 residues. CDR1 is SGHDT and CDR2 is YYEEEE in the germline V gene. This chain's CDR3 is CASSYGLAGGSTDTQYF. DNA of the CDR3: TGTGCCAGCAGCTATGGACTAGCGGGGGGAAGCACAGATACGCAGTATTTT. Using reference TRBV5-6 and TRBJ2-3 for the parts outside the CDR3, the full variable domain is DAGVTQSPTHLIKTRGQQVTLRCSPKSGHDTVSWYQQALGQGPQFIFQYYEEEERQRGNFPDRFSGHQFPNYSSELNVNALLLGDSALYLCASSYGLAGGSTDTQYFGPGTRLTVL.

The rearrangement uses TRBV7-2 and TRBJ1-2; maybe TRBD1 (5 bases). CDR1 SGHTA and CDR2 FQGNSA come from the germline V gene. The CDR3 extends over 14 amino acids. V shed 1 base and J shed 0 bases, with 6 bases lying between them. The CDR3 region has the DNA TGTGCCAGCAGCTTAGGACAGACTAACTATGGCTACACCTTC. It specifies CASSLGQTNYGYTF.

V is TRBV5-1 and J is TRBJ2-2; weak D call: TRBD2 (5 bases). The germline V and J ends were trimmed by 4 bases and 1 base, with 14 bases remaining between them. The CDR3 loop spans 16 amino acids. Germline V gene sequence: CDR1 SGHRS, CDR2 YFSETQ. Here the CDR3 DNA reads TGCGCCAGCAGCATCCGGACCAGCGGGAACACCGGGGAGCTGTTTTTT. Protein: CASSIRTSGNTGELFF.

The V gene is TRBV7-9, the J gene TRBJ2-2; a weak D match, TRBD1 (5 bases). CDR1 and CDR2 from the germline V gene are SEHNR and FQNEAQ (reference sequence). CDR3 length: 15 residues. V was shortened by 1 base and J by 3 bases, with 9 bases between the two germline ends. The CDR3 reads CASSLGGGDTGELFF. Written as DNA, the CDR3 is TGTGCCAGCAGCTTAGGGGGCGGAGACACCGGGGAGCTGTTTTTT.

This sequence joins TRBV19 and TRBJ1-5, with D tentatively TRBD1 (5 bases). V lost 6 bases, J lost 2 bases, and 11 bases lay in between. Germline loops: CDR1 LNHDA, CDR2 SQIVND (reference sequence). The CDR3 length is 14 residues. This chain's CDR3 is CASSQGGGNQPQHF. CDR3 bases: TGTGCCAGTAGCCAAGGAGGGGGCAATCAGCCCCAGCATTTT.

This sequence joins TRBV9 and TRBJ1-6, with D hard to call. V lost 4 bases and J 7 bases, leaving 12 bases between the germline ends. This CDR3 has 14 residues. Germline CDR1 is SGDLS and CDR2 is YYNGEE. CDR3 DNA: TGTGCCAGCAGCCTGGCGGGGAGGAATTCACCCCTCCACTTT. Its protein product is CASSLAGRNSPLHF.

The chain carries TRBV3-1 (or the pseudogene TRBV3-2) and TRBJ2-7; 12 bases match TRBD2. V was clipped by 0 bases and J by 4 bases; unmatched bases: 4. The CDR3 length is 16 residues. Germline CDR1 reads LGHDT; CDR2 reads YNNKEL (reference sequence). The CDR3 nucleotides read TGTGCCAGCAGCCAAGATCTAGCGGGGGGGATTTACGAGCAGTACTTC. Its translation is CASSQDLAGGIYEQYF.

The chain couples TRBV2 to TRBJ1-5; 7 positions agree with TRBD1. V was pared by 5 bases and J by 0 bases, with 7 bases of the junction left unmatched. CDR1 and CDR2 from the germline V gene are SNHLY and FYNNEI. CDR3 length: 16 residues. In DNA, the CDR3 is TGTGCCAGCAGTTATACAGGGGCGTTTAGCAATCAGCCCCAGCATTTT. It yields the protein CASSYTGAFSNQPQHF.

V usage is TRBV5-5 and J usage is TRBJ1-4; D not resolved. The germline CDR1 and CDR2 sequences are SGHKS and YYEKEE (reference sequence). The CDR3 loop spans 13 amino acids. Trimming stripped 1 base from V and 8 bases from J, with 9 bases between. DNA of the CDR3: TGTGCCAGCAGCTTGTGGCGCGGGGAAAAACTGTTTTTT. Its protein product is CASSLWRGEKLFF.

The J gene is TRBJ2-5, the V gene TRBV5-1; either TRBD1 or TRBD2 may supply D (6 bases each). This CDR3 has 15 amino acids. V gave up 0 bases and J gave up 5 bases, with 14 bases separating them. Germline lookup yields CDR1 SGHRS and CDR2 YFSETQ. The CDR3 loop is CASSLDPGAHETQYF. The CDR3 DNA reads TGCGCCAGCAGCTTGGATCCGGGGGCGCATGAGACCCAGTACTTC.

The chain links TRBV9 to TRBJ1-1; a possible D gene is TRBD1 (6 bases). Between the trimmed V and J ends, which lost 0 bases and 4 bases, there was a span of 10 bases. Germline CDR1 and CDR2: SGDLS and YYNGEE. The CDR3 is 14 amino acids. DNA for the CDR3: TGTGCCAGCAGCGTAGTTGAGGGGGTCACTGAAGCTTTCTTT. It yields the protein CASSVVEGVTEAFF.

V usage is TRBV7-3 and J usage is TRBJ2-3, with 11 nucleotides matching TRBD2. J gave up 5 bases and V 5 bases, and 9 bases lay outside the gene matches. In germline, CDR1 is SGHTA, CDR2 FQGTGA. This CDR3 has 16 residues. The DNA for the CDR3 is TGTGCCAGCAGCCTCCGTAGCGGGGGGGCGGTAGATACGCAGTATTTT. This gives the protein CASSLRSGGAVDTQYF.

The genes are TRBV19 and TRBJ2-2, with a possible D match to TRBD2 (5 bases). The V end lost 3 bases, the J end lost 1 base, and 15 bases lay between the germline ends. The CDR3 is made up of 17 amino acids. Germline V lookup: CDR1 LNHDA, CDR2 SQIVND (reference sequence). The CDR3 DNA reads as TGTGCCAGTAGTATTGGCGGCCTAGCAGAGAACACCGGGGAGCTGTTTTTT. Its translation is CASSIGGLAENTGELFF.

The rearrangement joins TRBV18 to TRBJ2-7, with a weak D call TRBD1 (6 bases). This CDR3 is 14 amino acids long. The ends were cut back, 6 bases at V and 0 bases at J, with 12 bases in the middle. Germline V gives CDR1 KGHSH, CDR2 LQKENI. CDR3: CASSPTGSSYEQYF. The CDR3 region has the DNA TGTGCCAGCTCCCCGACAGGAAGCTCCTACGAGCAGTACTTC.

This clone has a single count. The chain uses TRBV4-1 and TRBJ2-6; 9 nucleotides line up with TRBD1. The V gene's germline CDR1 is MGHRA and CDR2 YSYEKL. J lost 3 bases, V lost 0 bases, and 3 bases had no gene match. The CDR3 totals 17 residues. This CDR3 is CASSQEQGARGANVLTF. In DNA, the CDR3 is TGCGCCAGCAGCCAAGAACAGGGGGCTCGTGGGGCCAACGTCCTGACTTTC.

The V and J genes are TRBV20-1 and TRBJ1-2; D is perhaps TRBD1 (5 bases). With 2 bases removed from V and 6 bases from J, the gap between germline ends came to 7 bases. The CDR3 spans 11 residues. CDR1 and CDR2 (germline): DFQATT, SNEGSKA (reference sequence). CDR3 amino acids: CSARSGNGYTF. CDR3 in DNA: TGCAGTGCTAGATCAGGGAATGGCTACACCTTC.

CDR3: CASSLRGGGGYTF. The CDR3 DNA is TGTGCCAGCAGCTTACGGGGAGGGGGTGGCTACACCTTC. The chain has TRBV7-7 and TRBJ1-2; a possible D gene is TRBD1 (6 bases). Germline V gene data show CDR1 as SSHAT and CDR2 as FNYEAQ (reference sequence). V was clipped by 2 bases and J by 7 bases, with 11 bases between them. The CDR3 spans 13 residues.

The chain has TRBV6-6 and TRBJ1-5; D not certain. CDR1 and CDR2 (germline): MNHNY, SVGAGI (reference sequence). This CDR3 has 13 amino acids. V lost 10 bases, J lost 5 bases, and 15 bases lay in between. The CDR3 DNA reads TGTGCCACCTTAAGCCCGGGCGATCAGCCCCAGCATTTT. Residues: CATLSPGDQPQHF.